Below, 26 T cell receptor beta chains from the same sample are listed, as sequenced in a study of blood T cell repertoires in COVID-19 (dated by TCRdb to 2019 to 2021). The receptor library was made with the immunoSEQ multiplex PCR assay. TCRdb took over this immuneACCESS table, retaining in-frame rearrangements with V and J assigned. Such tables are incomplete; in checked studies, under half of the missing clones stem from an unresolved V gene, and the remainder is unexplained. The sample table shows around 75,000 clones, and approximately 80% are seen once. Together, the top ten hold about an eighth of the sample. The sequencing sample was made of peripheral blood. The receptors here all came from a man aged 50 to 60 with COVID-19, enrolled during active disease.

This clone came up once. The chain uses TRBV30 and TRBJ1-2; maybe TRBD1 (5 bases). The CDR3 is 11 amino acids. The ends were cut back, 3 bases at V and 8 bases at J, with 10 bases in the middle. Germline V gene lookup returns CDR1 GTSNPN and CDR2 SVGIG (reference sequence). The CDR3: CAWRSQGGYTF. The CDR3 bases are TGTGCCTGGAGGAGCCAGGGAGGCTACACCTTC.

The chain combines TRBV5-5 with TRBJ2-5; no reliable D call. Trimming took 0 bases from V and 9 from J, leaving 9 bases between them. Per the germline V gene, CDR1 is SGHKS and CDR2 is YYEKEE (reference sequence). The CDR3 spans 12 residues. The CDR3 is CASSLDRRAQYF. CDR3 sequence (DNA): TGTGCCAGCAGCTTGGATAGACGGGCCCAGTACTTC. Using reference TRBV5-5 and TRBJ2-5 for the parts outside the CDR3, the full variable domain is DAGVTQSPTHLIKTRGQQVTLRCSPISGHKSVSWYQQVLGQGPQFIFQYYEKEERGRGNFPDRFSARQFPNYSSELNVNALLLGDSALYLCASSLDRRAQYFGPGTRLLVL.

The rearrangement uses TRBV6-2 or TRBV6-3 and TRBJ2-1; possible D gene TRBD2, 6 bases. The V end was cut by 3 bases, the J end by 9 bases, with 9 bases between. The germline V gene has CDR1 MNHEY and CDR2 SVGEGT. This CDR3 has 12 residues. Written as DNA, the CDR3 is TGTGCCAGCAGTTATCGGGGAGGTGAGCAGTTCTTC. Its protein is CASSYRGGEQFF.

The CDR3 coding sequence is TGTGCCAGCACTTCAAGAGGCGGCTTCAATCAGCCCCAGCATTTT. Translation: CASTSRGGFNQPQHF. The chain uses TRBV2 and TRBJ1-5; D is unresolved. The CDR3 is made up of 15 amino acids. Germline CDR1 and CDR2: SNHLY and FYNNEI. V was clipped by 7 bases and J by 3 bases, with 16 bases between them.

The V call is TRBV18, the J call TRBJ1-1; D call uncertain. Trimming stripped 3 bases from V and 1 base from J, with 6 bases between. CDR1 is KGHSH, CDR2 LQKENI, per germline. This CDR3 region has 13 residues. The CDR3, as DNA: TGTGCCAGCTCACCGACGGGGAACACTGAAGCTTTCTTT. This gives the protein CASSPTGNTEAFF.

A few counts support this clone. The V gene is TRBV7-9, the J gene TRBJ2-5, with D maybe TRBD2 (6 bases). V was trimmed by 7 bases and J by 0 bases, leaving 15 bases between them. The V gene's germline CDR1 is SEHNR and CDR2 FQNEAQ (reference sequence). The CDR3 length is 15 residues. CDR3 sequence (DNA): TGTGCCAGCAACGAAATTGGGGGGAACCAAGAGACCCAGTACTTC. This gives the protein CASNEIGGNQETQYF.

The genes are TRBV14 and TRBJ2-3, with TRBD2 as a possible D gene (6 bases). Trimming took 5 bases from V and 2 from J, leaving 11 bases between them. Germline CDR1 SGHDN, CDR2 FVKESK. The CDR3 has 14 amino acids. CDR3 in amino acids: CASSGGWNTDTQYF. CDR3 bases: TGTGCCAGCAGCGGAGGGTGGAACACAGATACGCAGTATTTT.

V and J are TRBV3-1 (or the pseudogene TRBV3-2) and TRBJ2-7, with a possible D match to TRBD1 (5 bases). The V gene lost 4 bases and the J gene lost 0 bases, with 16 bases spanning the gap. The CDR3 is made up of 16 amino acids. The V gene's germline CDR1 is LGHDT and CDR2 YNNKEL (reference sequence). CDR3 sequence reads: CASSPSRQRSSYEQYF. DNA of the CDR3: TGTGCCAGCAGCCCGTCTCGACAGAGGAGCTCCTACGAGCAGTACTTC.

The chain has TRBV7-2 and TRBJ1-3, with a weak D call TRBD1 (6 bases). Germline V gene data show CDR1 as SGHTA and CDR2 as FQGNSA. V lost 2 bases to trimming and J lost 2 bases, with 10 bases between them. The CDR3 is 15 residues long. The CDR3 DNA reads TGTGCCAGCAGCTTAACAGGGACCGCTGGAAACACCATATATTTT. This codes for CASSLTGTAGNTIYF. The full variable domain, its missing parts supplied by reference TRBV7-2 and TRBJ1-3, is GAGVSQSPSNKVTEKGKDVELRCDPISGHTALYWYRQSLGQGLEFLIYFQGNSAPDKSGLPSDRFSAERTGGSVSTLTIQRTQQEDSAVYLCASSLTGTAGNTIYFGEGSWLTVV.

The chain is built from TRBV6-6 and TRBJ1-1, with 9 positions matching TRBD1. The germline V gene encodes CDR1 MNHNY and CDR2 SVGAGI (reference sequence). CDR3 size: 14 residues. Losses at the gene ends were 7 bases for V and 5 bases for J; bases not matched to a gene: 8. The CDR3 DNA reads as TGTGCCAGCAACTGGGACAGGGAAGGGACTGAAGCTTTCTTT. It yields the protein CASNWDREGTEAFF.

The chain links TRBV7-2 to TRBJ2-1, with a tentative D call TRBD2 (5 bases). Deletions cut 8 bases from V and 3 bases from J, with 11 bases between. The CDR3 has 13 amino acids. Germline-derived CDR1 and CDR2 are SGHTA and FQGNSA. CDR3 bases: TGTGCCAGCGGAGGCAGCAGCTACAATGAGCAGTTCTTC. Translation gives CASGGSSYNEQFF.

This clone was detected a few times. CDR3 residues: CASSFQDRGFGELFF. The CDR3 nucleotides are TGTGCCAGCAGTTTCCAGGACAGGGGTTTCGGGGAGCTGTTTTTT. This chain connects TRBV27 to TRBJ2-2, with TRBD1 matching over 9 bases. CDR1 is MNHEY, CDR2 SMNVEV, per germline (reference sequence). There are 15 residues in the CDR3. Trimming took 3 bases from V and 7 from J; bases not matched to a gene: 6.

This chain joins TRBV19 and TRBJ2-3, with D tentatively TRBD2 (6 bases). Germline CDR1 LNHDA, CDR2 SQIVND (reference sequence). Trimming stripped 5 bases from V and 0 bases from J, with 18 bases between. The CDR3 covers 17 residues. The DNA of the CDR3 is TGTGCCAGTAGTCGGTCGATGGAGGGTCCTAGCACAGATACGCAGTATTTT. Protein: CASSRSMEGPSTDTQYF.

The rearrangement uses TRBV7-6 and TRBJ2-7; 10 bases align to TRBD1. Losses at the gene ends were 1 base for V and 4 bases for J; bases not matched to a gene: 4. The CDR3 has 15 residues. Germline CDR1 and CDR2: SGHVS and FNYEAQ. Here the CDR3 DNA reads TGTGCCAGCAGCTTAGGGGGGACAGGGGTTTACGAGCAGTACTTC. Translating gives CASSLGGTGVYEQYF. The full variable domain, rest sourced from reference TRBV7-6 and TRBJ2-7, is GAGVSQSPRYKVTKRGQDVALRCDPISGHVSLYWYRQALGQGPEFLTYFNYEAQQDKSGLPNDRFSAERPEGSISTLTIQRTEQRDSAMYRCASSLGGTGVYEQYFGPGTRLTVT.

The chain recombines TRBV30 with TRBJ1-2; 7 bases agree with TRBD1. Germline V gene sequence: CDR1 GTSNPN, CDR2 SVGIG (reference sequence). This CDR3 contains 13 residues. V shed 4 bases and J 7 bases; nucleotides not matched to a gene: 9. The DNA for the CDR3 is TGTGCCTGGAATGTACAGGGGTTTCGTGGCTACACCTTC. This codes for CAWNVQGFRGYTF.

CDR3 bases: TGTGCCAGCAGCTTGAGGCAGGGAAACGGCTACACCTTC. Protein sequence: CASSLRQGNGYTF. V and J are TRBV5-6 and TRBJ1-2; tentatively, D is TRBD1 (5 bases). Germline values: CDR1 SGHDT, CDR2 YYEEEE. There are 13 residues in the CDR3. V lost 1 base and J 8 bases, leaving 12 bases between the germline ends.

The gene calls are TRBV12-3 or TRBV12-4 and TRBJ1-3, with no clear D. CDR3 length: 12 amino acids. The V end was cut by 4 bases, the J end by 7 bases, with 8 bases between. CDR3 region: CASSSFGNTIYF. DNA of the CDR3: TGTGCCAGCAGTTCATTCGGGAACACCATATATTTT.

The chain carries TRBV15 and TRBJ1-1; D is possibly TRBD1 (5 bases). Germline CDR1 LNHNV, CDR2 YYDKDF (reference sequence). Trimming stripped 0 bases from V and 3 bases from J, with 11 bases between. The CDR3 loop spans 15 amino acids. Here the CDR3 DNA reads TGTGCCACCAGCAGAGAGAAGTGGGGGGACACTGAAGCTTTCTTT. Translated, it gives CATSREKWGDTEAFF.

The chain combines TRBV27 with TRBJ1-5; 10 bases are a match to TRBD1. The V gene's germline CDR1 is MNHEY and CDR2 SMNVEV (reference sequence). V lost 4 bases and J lost 2; bases outside the gene matches: 11. The CDR3 is 18 amino acids. The CDR3 here is CASSYGTGANPGNQPQHF. CDR3 nucleotide sequence: TGTGCCAGCAGTTATGGGACAGGGGCCAACCCAGGCAATCAGCCCCAGCATTTT.

The chain is built from TRBV7-9 and TRBJ1-1; D may be TRBD1 (6 bases). V lost 1 base and J 6 bases, leaving 12 bases between the germline ends. This CDR3 is 14 amino acids long. The germline V gene has CDR1 SEHNR and CDR2 FQNEAQ (reference sequence). DNA for the CDR3: TGTGCCAGCAGCTTAGAATACAGGGTCGCTGAAGCTTTCTTT. This codes for CASSLEYRVAEAFF.

The V gene is TRBV28, the J gene TRBJ2-5, with D possibly TRBD1 on 5 matching bases. Trimming took off 8 bases at V and 3 bases at J, with 7 bases between the two ends. The CDR3 spans 11 residues. Germline assignment: CDR1 MDHEN and CDR2 SYDVKM. The CDR3 sequence: CASQGEETQYF. CDR3 in DNA: TGTGCCAGCCAGGGCGAAGAGACCCAGTACTTC.

The chain carries TRBV7-9 and TRBJ1-2; TRBD1 matches at 8 bases. The ends lost 2 bases at V and 4 bases at J; junction bases unmatched: 15. The germline V gene has CDR1 SEHNR and CDR2 FQNEAQ (reference sequence). The CDR3 consists of 18 residues. CDR3 in amino acids: CASSLPRTGWGTRYGYTF. The CDR3 nucleotides are TGTGCCAGCAGCTTACCGCGGACAGGGTGGGGAACCCGCTATGGCTACACCTTC.

The chain employs TRBV10-2 and TRBJ2-7; 9 nucleotides match TRBD2. V trimming: 9 bases; J trimming: 4 bases; junction bases outside the gene matches: 10. Germline V gene sequence: CDR1 WSHSY, CDR2 SAAADI. The CDR3 sequence is 14 residues long. The CDR3 reads CASSHGGGVYEQYF. CDR3 DNA: TGCGCCAGTTCCCATGGCGGGGGGGTATACGAGCAGTACTTC.

This clone was counted only a few times. The J gene is TRBJ1-6, the V gene TRBV1; the table's D call, TRBD1, has no DNA check behind it. TRBV1 is assigned pseudogene status. There are 19 residues in the CDR3. CDR3 protein: CTSRAEGARKKAYNSPLHF. CDR3 nucleotide sequence: TGCACCAGCAGGGCTGAGGGGGCGCGGAAAAAGGCCTATAATTCACCCCTCCACTTT.

This chain joins TRBV6-2 or TRBV6-3 and TRBJ2-7, with D maybe TRBD1 (6 bases). The V gene lost 2 bases and the J gene lost 0 bases, with 17 bases spanning the gap. Germline-derived CDR1 and CDR2 are MNHEY and SVGEGT. The CDR3 covers 17 residues. CDR3 in DNA: TGTGCCAGCAGTTACCAGTTAATGGGGGCGAGCTCCTACGAGCAGTACTTC. Its protein product is CASSYQLMGASSYEQYF.

This clone was picked up a small number of times. J is TRBJ2-2 and V is TRBV29-1; TRBD2 agrees at 13 bases. The V gene end was trimmed by 6 bases and the J gene end by 4 bases; junction bases not matched to a gene: 8. CDR3 length: 16 residues. CDR1 and CDR2 from the germline V gene are SQVTM and ANQGSEA. The CDR3 spells CSVAELAGGLTGELFF. CDR3 DNA sequence: TGCAGCGTCGCTGAACTAGCGGGGGGGCTCACCGGGGAGCTGTTTTTT.